This TCR beta chain was obtained from a study of cytomegalovirus exposure and HLA in healthy donors. The trim removed 0 bases at V and 2 bases at J, leaving 6 bases unmatched. This CDR3 comprises 17 residues. Germline V gives CDR1 MRHNA, CDR2 SNTAGT. With 60 Vbeta and 13 Jbeta primers, the PCR was carried out. The protocol was immunoSEQ multiplex PCR, while the TCRdb copy is restricted to in-frame clones and leaves out a portion. The table shows more than 80,000 clones, with under 75% occurring only once. This TCR was sampled from a human donor in good health. This rearrangement joins TRBV6-4 to TRBJ2-3; 9 nucleotides agree with TRBD2. Sequences were obtained from PBMCs. CDR3 coding DNA: TGTGCCAGCAGTGACTCCGCTAGCGGGAAACTCACAGATACGCAGTATTTT. Translation: CASSDSASGKLTDTQYF.